This record looks at one T cell receptor beta chain sequence and its context. This clone has just one count. The antigen it recognizes is unknown. The junction differs from germline at one of its ends, possibly a read error. Other DNA sequences in this specimen translate into the identical CDR3. The sample belongs to a study of CD8+ T cells in alopecia areata (dated by TCRdb to 2016 to 2019). The study in broad terms: The treated patients, all with moderate-to-severe alopecia areata, were enrolled in an open-label pilot trial of oral tofacitinib given at 5 to 10 mg twice daily. RNA was extracted with the PAXgene miRNA kit for fixed scalp, the miRNeasy kit for PBMCs, and the RNeasy kit for mouse skin. Biopsies were taken from tofacitinib-treated patients at baseline and at 4 and 24 weeks of treatment, and a later scalp biopsy was taken in several of the tofacitinib-treated patients. The study used high-throughput TCRbeta sequencing to examine T cell clonal expansion in alopecia areata, in both the C3H/HeJ mouse model and human patients. Patients stayed on tofacitinib for 6 to 18 months and then had 6 months of follow-up off drug so that delayed response and recurrence could be assessed. TCRbeta CDR3 regions were amplified by immunoSEQ multiplex PCR using 35 Vbeta forward and 13 Jbeta reverse primers. Scalp clonality was compared among normal scalp (n=4), patchy alopecia areata scalp (n=8), and alopecia totalis/universalis scalp (n=8). Scalp tissue and sorted CD4+ and CD8+ peripheral blood T cells from patchy and totalis/universalis alopecia areata patients and from healthy controls were covered by human TCRbeta sequencing.

This sample's time point label indicates: baseline before oral tofacitinib. Peripheral blood and lesional scalp punch biopsies were obtained from patients with alopecia areata. PBMCs were isolated by density centrifugation and stained for CD3, CD4 and CD8, after which CD4+ and CD8+ T cells were sorted on a FACSAria. CDR3 length: 15 amino acids, cysteine to phenylalanine. Only the CDR3 portion is preserved as DNA: 45 bases, with reading frame beginning at the first base. CDR1 and CDR2 are drawn from the germline V gene (reference sequence): SEHNR, FQNEAQ. What the work shows at the level of the full study, not this receptor alone: Compared with mice, TCR sequences shared between patients were less clear, possibly partly because of HLA diversity across the patient population. Resident alphabeta T cells in normal human skin are also sequenced, complicating scalp TCR repertoire analysis, unlike mouse skin dominated by gammadelta T cells. Compared with normal scalp, lesional scalp had higher clonality and more expanded CD8+ clones, particularly in alopecia totalis/universalis, a pattern that suggests antigenic drive.

The receptor library was made with the immunoSEQ multiplex PCR assay. RNA was extracted from all samples and reverse transcribed into cDNA, which served as template for TCR sequencing. First-strand cDNA was synthesized with SuperScript III using a 2:1 mix of oligo-dT and random hexamers. A synthetic immune receptor repertoire was used to assess amplification bias, and residual bias was removed computationally. As for the original processing: Raw reads were preprocessed for error removal, and CDR3 was defined according to IMGT conventions as running from the conserved cysteine to phenylalanine. Clonality was computed by normalizing Shannon entropy by log2 of the number of productive unique TCRs and subtracting the result from 1. Whether scalp clones were CD4 or CD8 was inferred by matching scalp TCRbeta sequences against CD4 and CD8 repertoires sorted from blood. TCRdb stores this immuneACCESS table with in-frame sequences only. Part of the clones is absent; in the studies checked, under half of the shortfall reflects unresolved V genes, and no reason is known for the rest. V and J calls and clone size are those listed in that table; D and trimming were worked out from the DNA. The sample profile shows 45,000 to 60,000 clones; 96% of them were found once. 20% to 30% of the sample is held by the ten biggest clonotypes.

Sequences were derived from CD8+ T cells sorted from blood, sampled at week 0. The receptor's source is a human donor with alopecia areata. The rearrangement joined TRBV7-9 to TRBJ2-5, with TRBD2 perhaps the D gene, on 6 matching bases. The bases are TGCGCCAGCAGCTTAGCATCCGGGCTAGCGGAGACCCAGTACTTC. The resulting protein is CASSLASGLAETQYF.